The text below deals with one T cell receptor (beta chain). PCR amplification relied on 60 Vbeta primers (plus 13 Jbeta primers). In the authors' methods: As a later analysis found, there were about 80 million unique TCR beta chains, of which roughly 11 million were shared. Assay: immunoSEQ multiplex PCR; the TCRdb copy retains only in-frame clones and omits some. For V, J and clone size, that table is used; D and trimming come from the DNA. This sample has tens of thousands of clones; roughly 80% occur once, and the top ten carry approximately 30%. This specimen comes from a study of cytomegalovirus exposure and HLA in healthy donors. Germline trimming cut 4 bases from V and 3 bases from J; bases unmatched to any gene: 4. The length of the CDR3 is 14 residues. The V gene's germline CDR1 is LNHDA and CDR2 SQIVND (reference sequence).

Sequencing used PBMCs. This TCR was recovered from a man aged 50 to 60 in good health and CMV-seropositive. The rearrangement uses TRBV19 and TRBJ1-2; 8 bases are shared with TRBD1. The CDR3 protein is CASSTQGGDYGYTF. The CDR3 nucleotides are TGTGCCAGTAGTACACAGGGGGGGGACTATGGCTACACCTTC.